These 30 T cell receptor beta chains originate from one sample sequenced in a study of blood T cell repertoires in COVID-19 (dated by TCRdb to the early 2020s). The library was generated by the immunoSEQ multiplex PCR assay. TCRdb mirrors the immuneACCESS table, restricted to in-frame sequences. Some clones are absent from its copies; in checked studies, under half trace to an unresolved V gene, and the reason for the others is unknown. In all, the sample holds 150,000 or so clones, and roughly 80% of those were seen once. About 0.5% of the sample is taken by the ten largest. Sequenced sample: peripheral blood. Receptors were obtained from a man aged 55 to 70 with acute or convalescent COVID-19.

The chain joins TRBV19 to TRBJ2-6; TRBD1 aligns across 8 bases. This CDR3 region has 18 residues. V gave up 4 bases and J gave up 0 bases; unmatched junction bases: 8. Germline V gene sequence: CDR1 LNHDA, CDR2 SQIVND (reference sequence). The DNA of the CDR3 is TGTGCCAGTAGTAACTTTCGGACAGGGAACTCTGGGGCCAACGTCCTGACTTTC. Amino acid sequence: CASSNFRTGNSGANVLTF.

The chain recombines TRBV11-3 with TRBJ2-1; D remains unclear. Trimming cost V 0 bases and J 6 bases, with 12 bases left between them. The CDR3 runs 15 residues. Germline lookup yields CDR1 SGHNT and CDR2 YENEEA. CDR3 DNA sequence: TGTGCCAGCAGCTTAGAGGGCCATGGGTCCAATGAGCAGTTCTTC. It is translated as CASSLEGHGSNEQFF. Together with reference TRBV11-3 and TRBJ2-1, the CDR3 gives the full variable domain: EAGVVQSPRYKIIEKKQPVAFWCNPISGHNTLYWYLQNLGQGPELLIRYENEEAVDDSQLPKDRFSAERLKGVDSTLKIQPAELGDSAVYLCASSLEGHGSNEQFFGPGTRLTVL.

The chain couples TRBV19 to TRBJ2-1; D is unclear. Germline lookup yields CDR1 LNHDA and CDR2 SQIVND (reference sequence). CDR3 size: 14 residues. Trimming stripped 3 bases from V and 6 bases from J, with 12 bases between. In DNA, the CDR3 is TGTGCCAGTAGTATTGGGCCAGCCGCCAATGAGCAGTTCTTC. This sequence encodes CASSIGPAANEQFF.

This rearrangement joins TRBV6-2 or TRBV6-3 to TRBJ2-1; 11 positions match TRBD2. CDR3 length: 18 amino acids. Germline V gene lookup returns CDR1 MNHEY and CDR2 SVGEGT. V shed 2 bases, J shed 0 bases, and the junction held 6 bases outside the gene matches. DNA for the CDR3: TGTGCCAGCAGTTACACTAGCGGGGGTGGTAGCTCCTACAATGAGCAGTTCTTC. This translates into CASSYTSGGGSSYNEQFF.

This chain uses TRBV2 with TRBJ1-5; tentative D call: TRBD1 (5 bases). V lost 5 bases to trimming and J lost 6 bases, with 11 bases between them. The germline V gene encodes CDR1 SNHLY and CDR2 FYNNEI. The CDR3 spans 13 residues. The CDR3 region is CASSLDMGQPQHF. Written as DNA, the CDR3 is TGTGCCAGCAGTCTGGACATGGGTCAGCCCCAGCATTTT.

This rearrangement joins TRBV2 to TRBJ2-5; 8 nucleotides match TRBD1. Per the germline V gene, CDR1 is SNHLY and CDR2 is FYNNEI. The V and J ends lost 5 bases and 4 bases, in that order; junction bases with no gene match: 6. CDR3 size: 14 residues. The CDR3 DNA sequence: TGTGCCAGCAGTTTACCAGGGGGCTTAGAGACCCAGTACTTC. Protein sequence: CASSLPGGLETQYF. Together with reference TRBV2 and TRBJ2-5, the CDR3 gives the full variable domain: EPEVTQTPSHQVTQMGQEVILRCVPISNHLYFYWYRQILGQKVEFLVSFYNNEISEKSEIFDDQFSVERPDGSNFTLKIRSTKLEDSAMYFCASSLPGGLETQYFGPGTRLLVL.

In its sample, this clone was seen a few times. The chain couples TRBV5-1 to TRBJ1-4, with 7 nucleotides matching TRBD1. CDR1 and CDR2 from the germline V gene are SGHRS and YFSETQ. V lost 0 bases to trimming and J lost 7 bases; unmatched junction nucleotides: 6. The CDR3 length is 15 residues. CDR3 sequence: CASSLAGSGGEKLFF. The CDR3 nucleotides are TGCGCCAGCAGCTTGGCCGGGTCAGGGGGTGAAAAACTGTTTTTT.

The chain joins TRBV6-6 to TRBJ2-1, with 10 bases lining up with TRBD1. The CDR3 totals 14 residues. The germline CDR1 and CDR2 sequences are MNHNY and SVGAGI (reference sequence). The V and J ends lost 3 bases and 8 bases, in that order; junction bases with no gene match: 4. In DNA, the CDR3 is TGTGCCAGCAGTTATGGGGACAGGGGCGATGAGCAGTTCTTC. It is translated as CASSYGDRGDEQFF.

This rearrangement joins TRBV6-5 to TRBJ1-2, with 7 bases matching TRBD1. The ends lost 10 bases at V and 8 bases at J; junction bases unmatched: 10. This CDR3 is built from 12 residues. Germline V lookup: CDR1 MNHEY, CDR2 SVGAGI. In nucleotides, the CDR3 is TGTGCCATCCTCGACAGGGTGAACGGCTACACCTTC. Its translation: CAILDRVNGYTF.

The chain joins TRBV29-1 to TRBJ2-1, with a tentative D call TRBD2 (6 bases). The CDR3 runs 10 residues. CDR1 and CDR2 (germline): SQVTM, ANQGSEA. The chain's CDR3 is CSTGEIEQFF. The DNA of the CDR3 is TGCAGTACGGGGGAGATTGAGCAGTTCTTC.

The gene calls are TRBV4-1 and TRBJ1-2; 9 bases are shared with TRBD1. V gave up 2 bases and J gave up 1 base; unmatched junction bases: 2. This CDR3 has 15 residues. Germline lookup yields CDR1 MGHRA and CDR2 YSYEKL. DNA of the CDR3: TGCGCCAGCAGCCAAACGACAGGGGGTAACTATGGCTACACCTTC. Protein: CASSQTTGGNYGYTF.

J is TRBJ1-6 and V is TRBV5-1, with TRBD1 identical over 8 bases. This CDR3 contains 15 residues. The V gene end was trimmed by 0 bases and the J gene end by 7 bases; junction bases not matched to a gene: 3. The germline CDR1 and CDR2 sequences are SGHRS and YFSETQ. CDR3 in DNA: TGCGCCAGCAGCTTGGACGGACAGGGCAATTCACCCCTCCACTTT. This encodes CASSLDGQGNSPLHF.

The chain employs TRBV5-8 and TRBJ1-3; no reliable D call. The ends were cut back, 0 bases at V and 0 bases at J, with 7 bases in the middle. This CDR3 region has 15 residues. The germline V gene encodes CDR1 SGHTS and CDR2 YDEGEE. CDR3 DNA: TGTGCCAGCAGCTTGGGAGGCGGCTCTGGAAACACCATATATTTT. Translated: CASSLGGGSGNTIYF.

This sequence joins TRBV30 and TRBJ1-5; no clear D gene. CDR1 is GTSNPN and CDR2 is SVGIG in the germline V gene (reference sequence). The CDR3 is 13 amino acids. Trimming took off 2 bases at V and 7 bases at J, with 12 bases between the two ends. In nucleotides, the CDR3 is TGTGCCTGGAGTATGACTGGGAGCCAGCCCCAGCATTTT. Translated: CAWSMTGSQPQHF.

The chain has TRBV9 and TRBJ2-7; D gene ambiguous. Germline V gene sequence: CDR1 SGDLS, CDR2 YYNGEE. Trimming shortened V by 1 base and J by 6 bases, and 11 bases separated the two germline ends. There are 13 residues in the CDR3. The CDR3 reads CASSVWAVSEQYF. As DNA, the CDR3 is TGTGCCAGCAGCGTATGGGCCGTAAGCGAGCAGTACTTC.

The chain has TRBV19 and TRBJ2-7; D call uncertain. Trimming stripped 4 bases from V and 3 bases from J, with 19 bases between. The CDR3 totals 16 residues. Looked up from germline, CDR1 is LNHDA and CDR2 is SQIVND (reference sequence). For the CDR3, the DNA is TGTGCCAGTAGTAGCCGTAGACACTCATTGGACTACGAGCAGTACTTC. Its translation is CASSSRRHSLDYEQYF.

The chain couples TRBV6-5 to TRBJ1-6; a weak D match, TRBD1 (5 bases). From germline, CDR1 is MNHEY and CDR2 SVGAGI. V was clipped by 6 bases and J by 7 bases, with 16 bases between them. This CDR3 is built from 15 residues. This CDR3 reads CASSRSQGSNSPLHF. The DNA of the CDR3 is TGTGCCAGCAGCCGAAGTCAGGGTTCGAATTCACCCCTCCACTTT.

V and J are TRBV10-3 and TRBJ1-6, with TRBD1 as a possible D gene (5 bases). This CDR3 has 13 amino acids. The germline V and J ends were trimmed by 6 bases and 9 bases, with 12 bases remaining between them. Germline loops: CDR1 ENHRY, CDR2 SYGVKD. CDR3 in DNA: TGTGCCATCAGCCCCCGGGACTTTTCACCCCTCCACTTT. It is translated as CAISPRDFSPLHF.

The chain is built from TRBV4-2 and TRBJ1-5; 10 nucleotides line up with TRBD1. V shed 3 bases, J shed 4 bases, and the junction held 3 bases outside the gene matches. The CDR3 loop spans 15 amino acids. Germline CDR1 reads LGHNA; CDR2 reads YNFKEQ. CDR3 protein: CASSQAGQGNQPQHF. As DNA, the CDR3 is TGTGCCAGCAGCCAGGCGGGACAGGGGAATCAGCCCCAGCATTTT.

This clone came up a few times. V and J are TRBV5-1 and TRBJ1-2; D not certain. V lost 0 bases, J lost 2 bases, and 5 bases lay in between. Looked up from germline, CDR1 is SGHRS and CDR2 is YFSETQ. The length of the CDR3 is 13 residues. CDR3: CASSLGHNYGYTF. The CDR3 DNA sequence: TGCGCCAGCAGCTTGGGACACAACTATGGCTACACCTTC.

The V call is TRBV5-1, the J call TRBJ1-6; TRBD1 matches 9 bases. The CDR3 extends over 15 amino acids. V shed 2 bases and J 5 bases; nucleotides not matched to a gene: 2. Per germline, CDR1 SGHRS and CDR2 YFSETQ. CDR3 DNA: TGCGCCAGCAGCTTTAGGGACAGGGATAATTCACCCCTCCACTTT. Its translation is CASSFRDRDNSPLHF.

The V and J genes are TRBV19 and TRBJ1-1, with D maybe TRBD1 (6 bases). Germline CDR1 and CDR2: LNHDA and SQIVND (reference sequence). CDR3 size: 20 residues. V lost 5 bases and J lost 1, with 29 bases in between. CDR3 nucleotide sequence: TGTGCCAGTAGTTTGAGGACAGCGGAGAGTGGTTTTGGGGAGAACACTGAAGCTTTCTTT. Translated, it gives CASSLRTAESGFGENTEAFF. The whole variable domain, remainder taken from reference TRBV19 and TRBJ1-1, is DGGITQSPKYLFRKEGQNVTLSCEQNLNHDAMYWYRQDPGQGLRLIYYSQIVNDFQKGDIAEGYSVSREKKESFPLTVTSAQKNPTAFYLCASSLRTAESGFGENTEAFFGQGTRLTVV.

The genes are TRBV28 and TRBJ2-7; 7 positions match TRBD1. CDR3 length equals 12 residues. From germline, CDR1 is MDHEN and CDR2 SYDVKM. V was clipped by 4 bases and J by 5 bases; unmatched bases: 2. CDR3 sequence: CASSSQGNEQYF. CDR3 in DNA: TGTGCCAGCAGTTCACAGGGGAACGAGCAGTACTTC.

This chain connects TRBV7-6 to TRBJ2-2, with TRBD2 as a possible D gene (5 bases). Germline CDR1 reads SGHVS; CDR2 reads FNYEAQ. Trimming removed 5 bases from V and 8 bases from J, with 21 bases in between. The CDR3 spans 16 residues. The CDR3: CASSALGTRAWGELFF. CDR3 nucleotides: TGTGCCAGCAGCGCCCTCGGTACGAGGGCCTGGGGGGAGCTGTTTTTT.

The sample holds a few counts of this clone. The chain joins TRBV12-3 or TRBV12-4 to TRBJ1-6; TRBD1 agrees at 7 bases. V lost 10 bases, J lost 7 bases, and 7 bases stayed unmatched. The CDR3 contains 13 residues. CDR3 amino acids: CATKGAPNSPLHF. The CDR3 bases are TGTGCCACGAAGGGGGCGCCCAATTCACCCCTCCACTTT.

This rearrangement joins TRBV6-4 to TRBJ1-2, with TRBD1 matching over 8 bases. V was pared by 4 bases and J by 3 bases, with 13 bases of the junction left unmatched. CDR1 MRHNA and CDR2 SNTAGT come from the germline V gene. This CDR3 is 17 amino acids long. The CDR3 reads CASSALVRDRTHYGYTF. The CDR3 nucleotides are TGTGCCAGCAGTGCACTTGTCCGGGACAGGACACACTATGGCTACACCTTC.

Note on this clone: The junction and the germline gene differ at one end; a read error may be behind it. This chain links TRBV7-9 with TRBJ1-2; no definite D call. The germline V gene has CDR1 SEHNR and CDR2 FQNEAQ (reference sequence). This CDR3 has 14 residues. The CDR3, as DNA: TGTGCCAGCAGTTTAGGCGGGTCCTACTATGGCTACACCTTC. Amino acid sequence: CASSLGGSYYGYTF.

The CDR3 DNA reads as TGTGCCACCCGGGGGGGGCAGGGGCCCTACGAGCAGTACTTC. This encodes CATRGGQGPYEQYF. V gene TRBV7-2 combines with J gene TRBJ2-7, with 8 positions matching TRBD2. The CDR3 is made up of 14 amino acids. With 10 bases clipped from V and 2 bases from J, the junction kept 10 bases outside the gene matches. CDR1 is SGHTA and CDR2 is FQGNSA in the germline V gene.

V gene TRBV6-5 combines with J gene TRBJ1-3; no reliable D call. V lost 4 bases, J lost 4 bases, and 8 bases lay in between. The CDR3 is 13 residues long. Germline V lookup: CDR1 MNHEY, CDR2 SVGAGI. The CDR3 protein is CASSSWQGNTIYF. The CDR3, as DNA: TGTGCCAGCAGTTCCTGGCAGGGAAACACCATATATTTT.

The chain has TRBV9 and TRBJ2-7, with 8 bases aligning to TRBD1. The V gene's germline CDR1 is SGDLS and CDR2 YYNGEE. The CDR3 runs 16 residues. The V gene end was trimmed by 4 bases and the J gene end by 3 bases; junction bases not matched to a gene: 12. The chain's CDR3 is CASSFPDRVAHYEQYF. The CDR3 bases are TGTGCCAGCAGCTTTCCGGACAGGGTGGCCCACTACGAGCAGTACTTC. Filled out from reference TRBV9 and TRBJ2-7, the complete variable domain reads DSGVTQTPKHLITATGQRVTLRCSPRSGDLSVYWYQQSLDQGLQFLIQYYNGEERAKGNILERFSAQQFPDLHSELNLSSLELGDSALYFCASSFPDRVAHYEQYFGPGTRLTVT.